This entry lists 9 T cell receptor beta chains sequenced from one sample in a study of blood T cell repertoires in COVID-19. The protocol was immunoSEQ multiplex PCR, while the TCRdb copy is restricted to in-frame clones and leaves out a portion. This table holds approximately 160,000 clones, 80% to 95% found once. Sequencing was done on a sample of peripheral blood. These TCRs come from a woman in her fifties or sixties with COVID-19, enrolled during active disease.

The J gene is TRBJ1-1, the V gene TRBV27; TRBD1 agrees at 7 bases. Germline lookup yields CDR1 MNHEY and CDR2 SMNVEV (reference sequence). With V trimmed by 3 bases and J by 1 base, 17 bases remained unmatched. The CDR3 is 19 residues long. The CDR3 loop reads CASSFMGLGSGTANTEAFF. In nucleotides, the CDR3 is TGTGCCAGCAGTTTTATGGGTCTTGGGTCCGGGACAGCGAACACTGAAGCTTTCTTT.

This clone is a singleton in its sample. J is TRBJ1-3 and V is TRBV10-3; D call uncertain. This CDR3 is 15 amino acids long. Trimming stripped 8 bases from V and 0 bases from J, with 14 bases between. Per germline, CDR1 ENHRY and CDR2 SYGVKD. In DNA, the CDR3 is TGTGCCATCGGTCAGCCAGACATCTCTGGAAACACCATATATTTT. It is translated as CAIGQPDISGNTIYF.

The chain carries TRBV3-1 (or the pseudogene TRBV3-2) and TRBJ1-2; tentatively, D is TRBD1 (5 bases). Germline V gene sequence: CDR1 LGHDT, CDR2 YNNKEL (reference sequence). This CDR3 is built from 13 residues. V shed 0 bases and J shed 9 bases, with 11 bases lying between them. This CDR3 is CASSQDGGGRYTF. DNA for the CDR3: TGTGCCAGCAGCCAAGATGGGGGGGGACGCTACACCTTC.

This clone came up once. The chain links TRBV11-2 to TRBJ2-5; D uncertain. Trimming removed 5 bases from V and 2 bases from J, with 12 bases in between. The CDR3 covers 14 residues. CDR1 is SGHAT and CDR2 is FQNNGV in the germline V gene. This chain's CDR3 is CASSLLSVQETQYF. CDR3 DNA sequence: TGTGCCAGCAGCCTCCTTTCGGTTCAAGAGACCCAGTACTTC.

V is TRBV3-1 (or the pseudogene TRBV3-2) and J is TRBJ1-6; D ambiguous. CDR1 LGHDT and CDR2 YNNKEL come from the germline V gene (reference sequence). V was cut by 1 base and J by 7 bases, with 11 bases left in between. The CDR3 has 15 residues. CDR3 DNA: TGTGCCAGCAGCCAAGGGAGGACTGAAAATTCACCCCTCCACTTT. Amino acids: CASSQGRTENSPLHF.

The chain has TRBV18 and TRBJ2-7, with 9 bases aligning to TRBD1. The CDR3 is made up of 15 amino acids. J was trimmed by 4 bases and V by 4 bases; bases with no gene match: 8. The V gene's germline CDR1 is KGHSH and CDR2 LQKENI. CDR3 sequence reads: CASSLLRDRDYEQYF. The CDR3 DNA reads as TGTGCCAGCTCACTTCTCCGGGACAGGGATTACGAGCAGTACTTC.

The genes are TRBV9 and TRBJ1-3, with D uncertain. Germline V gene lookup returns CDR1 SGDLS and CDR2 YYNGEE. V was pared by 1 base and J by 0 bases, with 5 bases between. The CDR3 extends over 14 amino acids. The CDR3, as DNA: TGTGCCAGCAGCGTACAGGTCTCTGGAAACACCATATATTTT. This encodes CASSVQVSGNTIYF.

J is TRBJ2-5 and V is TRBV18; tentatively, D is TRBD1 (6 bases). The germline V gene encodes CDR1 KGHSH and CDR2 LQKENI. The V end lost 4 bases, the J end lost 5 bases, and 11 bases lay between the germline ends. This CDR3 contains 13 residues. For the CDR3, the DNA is TGTGCCAGCTCACAGGGGGATTGGGAGACCCAGTACTTC. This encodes CASSQGDWETQYF.

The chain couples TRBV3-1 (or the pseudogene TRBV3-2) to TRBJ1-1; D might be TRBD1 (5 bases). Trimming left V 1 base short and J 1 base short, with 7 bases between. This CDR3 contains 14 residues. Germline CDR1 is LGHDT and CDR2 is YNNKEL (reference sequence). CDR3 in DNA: TGTGCCAGCAGCCAAGTTGACAGGAACACTGAAGCTTTCTTT. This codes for CASSQVDRNTEAFF.